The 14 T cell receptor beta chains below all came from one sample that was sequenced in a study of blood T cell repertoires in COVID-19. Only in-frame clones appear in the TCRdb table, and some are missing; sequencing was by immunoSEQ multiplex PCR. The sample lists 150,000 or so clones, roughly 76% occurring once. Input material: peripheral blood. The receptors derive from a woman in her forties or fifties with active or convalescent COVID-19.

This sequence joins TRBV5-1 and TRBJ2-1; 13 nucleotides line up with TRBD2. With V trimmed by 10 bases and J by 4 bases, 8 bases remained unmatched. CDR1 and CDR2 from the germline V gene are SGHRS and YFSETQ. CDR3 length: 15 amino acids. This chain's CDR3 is CASTSGLAGYNEQFF. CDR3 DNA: TGCGCCTCGACGTCGGGACTAGCGGGGTACAATGAGCAGTTCTTC.

The DNA for the CDR3 is TGTGCCAGCCGCGAGGAGCCCTATAATTCACCCCTCCACTTT. Residues: CASREEPYNSPLHF. This chain connects TRBV5-5 to TRBJ1-6, with no clear D. Germline assignment: CDR1 SGHKS and CDR2 YYEKEE (reference sequence). This CDR3 has 14 amino acids. V lost 7 bases and J lost 2, with 10 bases in between.

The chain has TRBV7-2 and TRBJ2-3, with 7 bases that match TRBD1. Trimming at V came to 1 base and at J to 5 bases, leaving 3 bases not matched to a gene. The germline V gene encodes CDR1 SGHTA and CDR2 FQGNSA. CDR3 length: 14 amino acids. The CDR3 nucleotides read TGTGCCAGCAGCTTAGGATCAGGGGGAGATACGCAGTATTTT. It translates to CASSLGSGGDTQYF.

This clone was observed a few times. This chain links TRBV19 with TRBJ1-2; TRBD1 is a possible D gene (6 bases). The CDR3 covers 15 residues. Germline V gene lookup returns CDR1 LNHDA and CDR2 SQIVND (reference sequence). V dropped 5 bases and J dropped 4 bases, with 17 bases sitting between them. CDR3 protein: CASSLQGRQPYGYTF. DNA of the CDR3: TGTGCCAGTAGTTTACAGGGAAGGCAGCCCTATGGCTACACCTTC. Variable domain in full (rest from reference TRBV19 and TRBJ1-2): DGGITQSPKYLFRKEGQNVTLSCEQNLNHDAMYWYRQDPGQGLRLIYYSQIVNDFQKGDIAEGYSVSREKKESFPLTVTSAQKNPTAFYLCASSLQGRQPYGYTFGSGTRLTVV.

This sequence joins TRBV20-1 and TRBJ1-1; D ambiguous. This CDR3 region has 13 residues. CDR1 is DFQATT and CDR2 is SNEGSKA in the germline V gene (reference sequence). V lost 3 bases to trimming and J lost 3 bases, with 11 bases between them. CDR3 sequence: CSASFRSDTEAFF. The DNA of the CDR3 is TGCAGTGCTAGTTTCCGGAGTGACACTGAAGCTTTCTTT.

This chain's CDR3 is CASSPGGLAGAGETQYF. As DNA, the CDR3 is TGTGCCAGCAGCCCTGGAGGACTAGCGGGGGCCGGGGAGACCCAGTACTTC. This chain uses TRBV3-1 (or the pseudogene TRBV3-2) with TRBJ2-5; 13 bases agree with TRBD2. J lost 5 bases, V lost 4 bases, and 10 bases had no gene match. Per germline, CDR1 LGHDT and CDR2 YNNKEL (reference sequence). This CDR3 spans 17 amino acids.

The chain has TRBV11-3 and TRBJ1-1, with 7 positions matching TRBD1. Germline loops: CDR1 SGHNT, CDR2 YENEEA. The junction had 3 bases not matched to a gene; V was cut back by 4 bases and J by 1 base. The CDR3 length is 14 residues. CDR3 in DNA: TGTGCCAGCAGCTCAGGGACAGAGAACACTGAAGCTTTCTTT. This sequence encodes CASSSGTENTEAFF.

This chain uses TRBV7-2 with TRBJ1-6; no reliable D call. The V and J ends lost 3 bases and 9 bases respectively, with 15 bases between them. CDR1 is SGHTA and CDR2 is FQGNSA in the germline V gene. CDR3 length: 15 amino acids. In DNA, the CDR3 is TGTGCCAGCAGCTTGCGTCTCGGGGAGGGTTCACCCCTCCACTTT. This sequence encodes CASSLRLGEGSPLHF.

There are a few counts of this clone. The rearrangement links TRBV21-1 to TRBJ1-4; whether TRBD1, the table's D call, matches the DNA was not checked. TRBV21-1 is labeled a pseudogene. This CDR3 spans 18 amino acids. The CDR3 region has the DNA TGTGCCAGCAGCAAAGCGTCACGTACAGGGGCAGTGTGGGAAAAACTGTTTTTT. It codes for CASSKASRTGAVWEKLFF.

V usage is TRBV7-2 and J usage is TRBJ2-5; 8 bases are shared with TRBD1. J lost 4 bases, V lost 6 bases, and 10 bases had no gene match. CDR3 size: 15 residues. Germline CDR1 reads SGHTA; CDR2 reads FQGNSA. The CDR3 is CASSQNRGDGETQYF. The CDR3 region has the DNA TGTGCCAGCAGTCAGAACAGGGGGGATGGAGAGACCCAGTACTTC.

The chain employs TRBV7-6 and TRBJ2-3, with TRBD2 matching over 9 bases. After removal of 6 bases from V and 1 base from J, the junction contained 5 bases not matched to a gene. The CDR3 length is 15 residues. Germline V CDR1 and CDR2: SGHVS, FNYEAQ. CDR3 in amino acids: CASRLTSGGTDTQYF. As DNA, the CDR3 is TGTGCCAGCAGACTGACTAGCGGAGGCACAGATACGCAGTATTTT.

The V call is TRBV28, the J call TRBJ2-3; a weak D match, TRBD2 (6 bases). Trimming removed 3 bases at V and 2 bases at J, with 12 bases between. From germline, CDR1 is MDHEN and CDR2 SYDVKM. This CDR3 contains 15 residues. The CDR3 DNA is TGTGCCAGCAGTTTGGTAGCGGACCTCACAGATACGCAGTATTTT. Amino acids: CASSLVADLTDTQYF.

The CDR3, as DNA: TGCGCCAGCAGTGATTCGGTTCTAGCGGGAGGAGAGCAGTACTTC. Translated, it gives CASSDSVLAGGEQYF. The V call is TRBV10-2, the J call TRBJ2-7; 11 nucleotides agree with TRBD2. The germline V gene encodes CDR1 WSHSY and CDR2 SAAADI. The CDR3 spans 15 residues. The J segment lost 7 bases and the V segment lost 3 bases, leaving 8 bases of the junction unmatched.

CDR3 DNA sequence: TGCAGTGCTAGTAGACAGAGTAGCAATCAGCCCCAGCATTTT. Translated, it gives CSASRQSSNQPQHF. The chain couples TRBV20-1 to TRBJ1-5, with D maybe TRBD1 (5 bases). Trimming removed 3 bases at V and 0 bases at J, with 9 bases between. Germline lookup yields CDR1 DFQATT and CDR2 SNEGSKA (reference sequence). This CDR3 has 14 amino acids.